This TCR beta chain appears in the sequencing data of a study of T cells in localized non-small cell lung cancer. Points from the study as a whole: Those with higher blood T cell density had longer overall survival. Tumor trailed uninvolved adjacent lung in T cell clonality, which peaked there. As only one tumor region underwent sequencing, heterogeneity remains possible.

Sequencing was performed with immunoSEQ multiplex PCR; in TCRdb, only in-frame clones are kept and a portion is missing. The data hold 72,000 or so clones, with around 85% observed a single time. Points on this clone: As yet, its antigen is unknown.

Germline V gene lookup returns CDR1 LGHNA and CDR2 YSLEER. CDR3 length: 15 residues. The rearrangement uses TRBV4-3 and TRBJ2-5, with 8 bases fitting TRBD1. Judging by the DNA end, TRBJ2-7 fits better; the J call may be wrong. This sequence was found in a male donor older than 55 with stage III squamous cell lung carcinoma. Specimen: peripheral blood, collected before any cancer treatment. The CDR3 DNA reads TGCGCCAGCAGCCAAGATCTTTACAGGGGGGCCGAGCAGTACTTC. Its translation: CASSQDLYRGAEQYF.